What follows are 18 T cell receptor beta chains derived from one specimen sequenced in a study of blood T cell repertoires in COVID-19. Data came from immunoSEQ multiplex PCR; TCRdb stores just in-frame clones and leaves some out. Here the sample spans 70,000 or so clones, about 89% being singletons. The sample consisted of peripheral blood. The receptor source for this set is a man aged 60-69 years with acute or convalescent COVID-19.

In this sample, this clone turned up once. The DNA of the CDR3 is TGTGCCAGCAGCGAATCACTAGGCCAGCGCACAGATACGCAGTATTTT. This translates into CASSESLGQRTDTQYF. The V gene is TRBV9, the J gene TRBJ2-3, with TRBD2 as a possible D gene (5 bases). Germline loops: CDR1 SGDLS, CDR2 YYNGEE. The CDR3 extends over 16 amino acids. Trimming left V 3 bases short and J 1 base short, with 15 bases between.

The genes are TRBV7-6 and TRBJ2-2, with 9 bases that match TRBD1. The V gene's germline CDR1 is SGHVS and CDR2 FNYEAQ. CDR3 length equals 15 residues. V shed 6 bases and J 1 base; nucleotides not matched to a gene: 3. This CDR3 is CASRGQGMNTGELFF. CDR3 DNA sequence: TGTGCCAGCAGGGGACAGGGTATGAACACCGGGGAGCTGTTTTTT.

V is TRBV7-9 and J is TRBJ1-5, with D possibly matching TRBD1 (5 bases). CDR1 is SEHNR and CDR2 is FQNEAQ in the germline V gene (reference sequence). V dropped 1 base and J dropped 1 base, with 8 bases sitting between them. This CDR3 region has 15 residues. The CDR3 DNA sequence: TGTGCCAGCAGCTTAGGGGCAGGGAGCAATCAGCCCCAGCATTTT. It specifies CASSLGAGSNQPQHF.

The CDR3 here is CASSDRGTTEAFF. The CDR3 nucleotides are TGTGCCAGCAGCGACAGGGGAACCACTGAAGCTTTCTTT. The rearrangement links TRBV6-5 to TRBJ1-1, with 8 bases aligning to TRBD1. This CDR3 is 13 amino acids long. J was trimmed by 4 bases and V by 6 bases; bases with no gene match: 4. Germline V gene sequence: CDR1 MNHEY, CDR2 SVGAGI.

The chain carries TRBV5-4 and TRBJ2-3, with 12 bases matching TRBD2. Per germline, CDR1 SGHNT and CDR2 YYREEE (reference sequence). The CDR3 is 17 amino acids. V lost 0 bases to trimming and J lost 6 bases; unmatched junction nucleotides: 8. This chain's CDR3 is CASSLGASGRAGDTQYF. The CDR3 DNA is TGTGCCAGCAGCTTGGGCGCTAGCGGGAGGGCCGGGGATACGCAGTATTTT.

V and J are TRBV29-1 and TRBJ2-1; D perhaps matches TRBD1 (5 bases). Trimming took 6 bases from V and 9 from J, leaving 12 bases between them. CDR1 and CDR2 (germline): SQVTM, ANQGSEA. This CDR3 comprises 11 residues. In DNA form, the CDR3 reads TGCAGCGTACAGGTCGTGGGTGAGCAGTTCTTC. Translating gives CSVQVVGEQFF.

The chain joins TRBV5-4 to TRBJ1-2, with TRBD1 matching 8 bases. There are 15 residues in the CDR3. Looked up from germline, CDR1 is SGHNT and CDR2 is YYREEE (reference sequence). The junction had 9 bases not matched to a gene; V was cut back by 4 bases and J by 4 bases. This CDR3 is CASSLQDRAGYGYTF. The CDR3 DNA is TGTGCCAGCAGCCTTCAGGACAGGGCGGGCTATGGCTACACCTTC.

The genes are TRBV6-1 and TRBJ1-5, with TRBD1 matching over 10 bases. The CDR3 spans 18 residues. J was trimmed by 2 bases and V by 4 bases; bases with no gene match: 11. Germline V gene data show CDR1 as MNHNS and CDR2 as SASEGT. The CDR3 DNA reads TGTGCCAGCAGTGCTCAGACAGGGGGCGCGGGGGGCAATCAGCCCCAGCATTTT. This sequence encodes CASSAQTGGAGGNQPQHF.

V and J are TRBV27 and TRBJ2-3, with D hard to call. CDR1 MNHEY and CDR2 SMNVEV come from the germline V gene (reference sequence). This CDR3 spans 11 amino acids. The ends were cut back, 3 bases at V and 6 bases at J, with 4 bases in the middle. The CDR3 loop reads CASSLRDTQYF. The CDR3 DNA follows: TGTGCCAGCAGTTTGCGTGATACGCAGTATTTT.

In DNA, the CDR3 is TGTGCCAGCAGTGAGTCCGGGACAGGTTTTGGGAGCACAGATACGCAGTATTTT. Translation gives CASSESGTGFGSTDTQYF. The genes are TRBV6-4 and TRBJ2-3; TRBD1 matches at 8 bases. Germline V gene data show CDR1 as MRHNA and CDR2 as SNTAGT. J was trimmed by 0 bases and V by 3 bases; bases with no gene match: 11. This CDR3 has 18 amino acids.

V and J are TRBV5-1 and TRBJ1-5, with D possibly matching TRBD1 (6 bases). The CDR3 consists of 13 residues. Germline V gene data show CDR1 as SGHRS and CDR2 as YFSETQ. V was cut by 1 base and J by 6 bases, with 8 bases left in between. The DNA of the CDR3 is TGCGCCAGCAGCTTGATCAGGGGTCAGCCCCAGCATTTT. This codes for CASSLIRGQPQHF.

The rearrangement joins TRBV30 to TRBJ1-2, with D tentatively TRBD1 (6 bases). This CDR3 region has 12 residues. CDR1 and CDR2 from the germline V gene are GTSNPN and SVGIG (reference sequence). The germline V and J ends were trimmed by 5 bases and 2 bases, with 9 bases remaining between them. CDR3 residues: CAWGTGNYGYTF. The CDR3 DNA is TGTGCCTGGGGTACAGGGAACTATGGCTACACCTTC.

The count of this clone is one. This chain connects TRBV3-1 (or the pseudogene TRBV3-2) to TRBJ2-6; the match to TRBD1 covers 11 bases. The CDR3 contains 21 residues. Trimming took 1 base from V and 0 from J; bases not matched to a gene: 11. Germline values: CDR1 LGHDT, CDR2 YNNKEL (reference sequence). The CDR3: CASSQAGTGGRVDSGANVLTF. The CDR3 DNA is TGTGCCAGCAGCCAAGCCGGGACAGGGGGAAGGGTGGACTCTGGGGCCAACGTCCTGACTTTC.

J is TRBJ2-7 and V is TRBV28; perhaps TRBD2 as D (6 bases). The CDR3 runs 12 residues. Germline V CDR1 and CDR2: MDHEN, SYDVKM. Trimming removed 6 bases at V and 4 bases at J, with 10 bases between. Written as DNA, the CDR3 is TGTGCCAGCAGACGCGGGACTTACGAGCAGTACTTC. Its protein is CASRRGTYEQYF.

The rearrangement joins TRBV7-8 to TRBJ2-7; D gene uncertain. V was clipped by 5 bases and J by 2 bases, with 13 bases between them. The CDR3 runs to 14 residues. CDR1 SGHVS and CDR2 FQNEAQ come from the germline V gene. CDR3 loop: CASSPASHAYEQYF. The CDR3, as DNA: TGTGCCAGCAGCCCCGCGTCCCACGCCTACGAGCAGTACTTC.

The V gene is TRBV6-2 or TRBV6-3, the J gene TRBJ2-5; D uncertain. This CDR3 is built from 14 residues. Germline V gives CDR1 MNHEY, CDR2 SVGEGT. V was shortened by 0 bases and J by 1 base, with 6 bases between the two germline ends. The CDR3 is CASSYSHSQETQYF. The CDR3 DNA sequence: TGTGCCAGCAGTTACTCTCACAGCCAAGAGACCCAGTACTTC.

This clone is a singleton in its sample. The rearrangement joins TRBV9 to TRBJ2-1; perhaps TRBD1 as D (5 bases). The V end lost 1 base, the J end lost 7 bases, and 21 bases lay between the germline ends. Germline V CDR1 and CDR2: SGDLS, YYNGEE. This CDR3 is 17 amino acids long. The CDR3 loop is CASSVSVQGFGINEQFF. DNA for the CDR3: TGTGCCAGCAGCGTAAGTGTTCAGGGATTTGGAATTAATGAGCAGTTCTTC.

This clone came up once. One junction end disagrees with the germline gene, perhaps due to a read error. CDR3 sequence (DNA): TGTGCCAGCAGCCCGCAAGGTGACAGGGCACTGGCTTTT. Protein: CASSPQGDRALAF. The chain is built from TRBV7-8 and TRBJ1-4; TRBD1 matches at 7 bases. The germline V gene has CDR1 SGHVS and CDR2 FQNEAQ. The CDR3 is 13 residues long.